The 2 T cell receptor beta chains given below trace back to one sample, sequenced in a study of blood T cell repertoires in COVID-19. Some clones are missing from TCRdb's copy, which holds only in-frame ones; the method was immunoSEQ multiplex PCR. The table records some 100,000 clones, about 80% of them present only once. The sequenced sample was peripheral blood. The source of these receptors is a man aged 70-80 years with active or convalescent COVID-19.

The chain uses TRBV6-1 and TRBJ2-1; 14 bases align to TRBD2. The CDR3 loop spans 19 amino acids. V lost 0 bases and J lost 8; bases outside the gene matches: 12. CDR1 MNHNS and CDR2 SASEGT come from the germline V gene. The CDR3 is CASSEAWGGLAGAEDEQFF. Here the CDR3 DNA reads TGTGCCAGCAGTGAAGCGTGGGGGGGACTAGCGGGAGCGGAAGATGAGCAGTTCTTC.

This clone was seen a handful of times. The chain recombines TRBV19 with TRBJ2-2; TRBD2 matches 8 bases. V lost 3 bases to trimming and J lost 2 bases; unmatched junction nucleotides: 11. CDR3 length equals 18 residues. CDR1 LNHDA and CDR2 SQIVND come from the germline V gene (reference sequence). The CDR3 here is CASSIQGPGLGNTGELFF. The CDR3 DNA is TGTGCCAGTAGTATCCAGGGCCCGGGACTAGGTAACACCGGGGAGCTGTTTTTT.